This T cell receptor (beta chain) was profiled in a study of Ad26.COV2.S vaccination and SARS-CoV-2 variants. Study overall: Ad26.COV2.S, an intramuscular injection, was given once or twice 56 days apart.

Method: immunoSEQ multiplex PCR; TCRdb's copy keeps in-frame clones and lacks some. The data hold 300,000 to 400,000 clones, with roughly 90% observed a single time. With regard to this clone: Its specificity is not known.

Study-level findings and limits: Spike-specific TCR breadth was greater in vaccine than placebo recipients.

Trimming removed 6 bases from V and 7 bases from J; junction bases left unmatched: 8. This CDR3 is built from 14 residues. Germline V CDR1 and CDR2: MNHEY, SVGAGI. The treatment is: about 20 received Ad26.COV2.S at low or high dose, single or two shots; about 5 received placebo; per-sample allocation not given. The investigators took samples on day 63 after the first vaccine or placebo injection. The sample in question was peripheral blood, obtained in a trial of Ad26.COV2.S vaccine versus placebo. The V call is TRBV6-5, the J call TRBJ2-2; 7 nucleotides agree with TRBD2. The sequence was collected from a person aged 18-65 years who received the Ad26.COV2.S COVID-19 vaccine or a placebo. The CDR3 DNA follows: TGTGCCAGCAGGGGTTGGGGAGGGGACGGGGAGCTGTTTTTT. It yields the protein CASRGWGGDGELFF.